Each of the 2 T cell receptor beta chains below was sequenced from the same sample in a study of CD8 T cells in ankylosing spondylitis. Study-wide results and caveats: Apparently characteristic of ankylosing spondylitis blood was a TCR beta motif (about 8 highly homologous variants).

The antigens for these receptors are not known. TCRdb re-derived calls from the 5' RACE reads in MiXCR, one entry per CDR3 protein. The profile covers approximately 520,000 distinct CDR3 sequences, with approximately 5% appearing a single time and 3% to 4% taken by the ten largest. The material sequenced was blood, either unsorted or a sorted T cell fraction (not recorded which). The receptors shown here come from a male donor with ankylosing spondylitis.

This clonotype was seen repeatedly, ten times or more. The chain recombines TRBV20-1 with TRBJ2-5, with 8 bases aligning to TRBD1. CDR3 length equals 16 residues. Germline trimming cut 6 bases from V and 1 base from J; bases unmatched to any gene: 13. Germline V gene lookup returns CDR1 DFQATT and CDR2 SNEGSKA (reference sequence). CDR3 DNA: TGCAGTGCCGTATTAAGGACAGGGAAGACCCAAGAGACCCAGTACTTC. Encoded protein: CSAVLRTGKTQETQYF.

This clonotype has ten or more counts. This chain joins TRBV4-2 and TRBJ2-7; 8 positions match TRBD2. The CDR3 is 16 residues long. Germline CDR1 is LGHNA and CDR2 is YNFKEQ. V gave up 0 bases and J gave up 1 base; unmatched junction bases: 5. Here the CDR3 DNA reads TGTGCCAGCAGCCAAGATCTGGCTAGCGGGTCCTACGAGCAGTACTTC. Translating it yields CASSQDLASGSYEQYF.